This T cell receptor (beta chain) was identified during a study of T cell responses to AZD1222 COVID-19 vaccine. On this clone: Antigen unknown.

This CDR3 is 16 amino acids long. The germline V gene has CDR1 SGHDN and CDR2 FVKESK. V lost 1 base and J 1 base, leaving 8 bases between the germline ends. Study-level points and caveats: Clonal diversity was possibly underestimated, and the donors were mostly white British, with more females.

Produced via immunoSEQ multiplex PCR; TCRdb's table is partial and in-frame only. The sample yields 180,000 or so clones, 92% seen once. The chain links TRBV14 to TRBJ2-6, with D possibly matching TRBD1 (5 bases). This clonotype was obtained from an adult who received the AZD1222 COVID-19 vaccine. Sample: peripheral blood, taken 28 days after the second AZD1222 dose. The CDR3 loop is CASSQVGVSGANVLTF. The CDR3 nucleotides read TGTGCCAGCAGCCAAGTAGGGGTATCTGGGGCCAACGTCCTGACTTTC.